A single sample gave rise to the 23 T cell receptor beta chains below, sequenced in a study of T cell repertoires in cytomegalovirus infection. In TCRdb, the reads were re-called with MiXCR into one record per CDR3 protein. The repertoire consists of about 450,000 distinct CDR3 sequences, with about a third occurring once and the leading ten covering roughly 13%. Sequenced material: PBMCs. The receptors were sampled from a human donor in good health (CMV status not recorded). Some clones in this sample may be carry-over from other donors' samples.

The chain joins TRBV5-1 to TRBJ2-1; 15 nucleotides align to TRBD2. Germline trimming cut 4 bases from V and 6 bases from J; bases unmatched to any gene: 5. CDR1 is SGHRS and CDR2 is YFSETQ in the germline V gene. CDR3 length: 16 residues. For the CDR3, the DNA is TGCGCCAGCAGCGGGACTAGCGGGGGGCCTGGCAATGAGCAGTTCTTC. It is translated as CASSGTSGGPGNEQFF.

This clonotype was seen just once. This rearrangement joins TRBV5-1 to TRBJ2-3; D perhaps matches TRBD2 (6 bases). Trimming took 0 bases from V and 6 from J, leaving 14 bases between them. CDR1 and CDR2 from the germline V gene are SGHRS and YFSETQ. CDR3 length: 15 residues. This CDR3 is CASSLGGTLKDTQYF. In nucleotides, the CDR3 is TGCGCCAGCAGCTTGGGGGGGACTCTCAAGGATACGCAGTATTTT.

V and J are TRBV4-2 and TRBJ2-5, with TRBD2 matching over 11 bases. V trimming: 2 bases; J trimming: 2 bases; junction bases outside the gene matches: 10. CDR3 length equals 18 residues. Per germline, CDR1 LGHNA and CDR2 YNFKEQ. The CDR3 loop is CASSQLLAGAPIQETQYF. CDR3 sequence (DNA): TGTGCCAGCAGCCAACTACTAGCGGGGGCCCCTATACAAGAGACCCAGTACTTC.

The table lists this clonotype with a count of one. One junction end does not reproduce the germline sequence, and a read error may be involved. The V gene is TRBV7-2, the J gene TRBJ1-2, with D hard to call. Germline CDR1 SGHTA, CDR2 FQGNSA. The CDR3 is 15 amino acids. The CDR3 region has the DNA TGTTCCAGCAGCTTAGCCGGGTATACAAACTATGGCTACACCTTC. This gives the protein CSSSLAGYTNYGYTF.

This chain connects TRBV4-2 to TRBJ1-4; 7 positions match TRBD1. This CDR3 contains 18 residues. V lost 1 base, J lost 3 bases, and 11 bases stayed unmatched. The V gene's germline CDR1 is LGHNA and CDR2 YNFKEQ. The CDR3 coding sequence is TGTGCCAGCAGCCAAGCGTGGCAGGGGGTAGGGTCTAATGAAAAACTGTTTTTT. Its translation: CASSQAWQGVGSNEKLFF.

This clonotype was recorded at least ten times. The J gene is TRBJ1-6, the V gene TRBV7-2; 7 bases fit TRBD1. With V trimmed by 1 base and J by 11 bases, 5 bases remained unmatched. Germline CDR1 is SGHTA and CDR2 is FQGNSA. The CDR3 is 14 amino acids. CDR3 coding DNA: TGTGCCAGCAGCTTAGATGGACAGGCCGCACCCCTCCACTTT. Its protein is CASSLDGQAAPLHF.

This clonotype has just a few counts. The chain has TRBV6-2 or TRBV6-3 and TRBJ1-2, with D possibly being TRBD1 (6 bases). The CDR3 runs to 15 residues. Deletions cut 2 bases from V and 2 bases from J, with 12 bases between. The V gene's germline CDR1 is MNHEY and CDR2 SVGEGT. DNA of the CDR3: TGTGCCAGCAGTTACCGAGGACAGCTAAACTATGGCTACACCTTC. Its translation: CASSYRGQLNYGYTF.

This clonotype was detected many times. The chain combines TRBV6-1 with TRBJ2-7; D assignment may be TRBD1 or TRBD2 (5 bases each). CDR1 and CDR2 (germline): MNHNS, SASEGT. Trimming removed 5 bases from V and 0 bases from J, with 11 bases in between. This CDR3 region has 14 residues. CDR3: CASSPAGTSYEQYF. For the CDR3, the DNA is TGTGCCAGCAGTCCCGCCGGGACCTCCTACGAGCAGTACTTC.

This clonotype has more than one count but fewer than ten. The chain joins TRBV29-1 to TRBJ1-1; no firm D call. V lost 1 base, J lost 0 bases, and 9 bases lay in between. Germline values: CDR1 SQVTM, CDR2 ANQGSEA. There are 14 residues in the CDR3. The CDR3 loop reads CSVEGRRMNTEAFF. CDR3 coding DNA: TGCAGCGTTGAAGGACGGAGGATGAACACTGAAGCTTTCTTT. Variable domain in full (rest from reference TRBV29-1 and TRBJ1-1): SAVISQKPSRDICQRGTSLTIQCQVDSQVTMMFWYRQQPGQSLTLIATANQGSEATYESGFVIDKFPISRPNLTFSTLTVSNMSPEDSSIYLCSVEGRRMNTEAFFGQGTRLTVV.

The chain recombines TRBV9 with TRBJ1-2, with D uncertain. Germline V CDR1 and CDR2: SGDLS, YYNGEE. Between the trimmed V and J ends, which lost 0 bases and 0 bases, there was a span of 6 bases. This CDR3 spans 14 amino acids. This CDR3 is CASSVDQANYGYTF. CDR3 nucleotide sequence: TGTGCCAGCAGCGTAGACCAAGCTAACTATGGCTACACCTTC.

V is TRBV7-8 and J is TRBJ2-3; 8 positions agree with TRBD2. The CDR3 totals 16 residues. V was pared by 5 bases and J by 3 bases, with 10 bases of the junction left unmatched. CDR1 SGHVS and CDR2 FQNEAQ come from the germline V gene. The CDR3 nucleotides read TGTGCCAGCAGCCGCGGGACTAGTAAAGTAACAGATACGCAGTATTTT. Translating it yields CASSRGTSKVTDTQYF. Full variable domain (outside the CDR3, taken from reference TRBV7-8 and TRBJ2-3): GAGVSQSPRYKVAKRGQDVALRCDPISGHVSLFWYQQALGQGPEFLTYFQNEAQLDKSGLPSDRFFAERPEGSVSTLKIQRTQQEDSAVYLCASSRGTSKVTDTQYFGPGTRLTVL.

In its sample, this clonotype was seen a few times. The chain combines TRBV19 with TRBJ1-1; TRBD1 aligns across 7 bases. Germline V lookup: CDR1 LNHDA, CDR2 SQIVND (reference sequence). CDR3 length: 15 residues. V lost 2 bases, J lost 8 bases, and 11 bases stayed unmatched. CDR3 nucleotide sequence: TGTGCCAGTAGTATAACCGCCTCGGGACAGACCGAAGCTTTCTTT. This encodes CASSITASGQTEAFF.

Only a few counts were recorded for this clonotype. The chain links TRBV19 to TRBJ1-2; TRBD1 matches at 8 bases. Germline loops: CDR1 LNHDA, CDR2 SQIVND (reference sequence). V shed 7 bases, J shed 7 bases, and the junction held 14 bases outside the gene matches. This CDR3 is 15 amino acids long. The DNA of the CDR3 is TGTGCCAGTACCACGGGACAGGTCGTTGCCGGTGGCTACACCTTC. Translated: CASTTGQVVAGGYTF.

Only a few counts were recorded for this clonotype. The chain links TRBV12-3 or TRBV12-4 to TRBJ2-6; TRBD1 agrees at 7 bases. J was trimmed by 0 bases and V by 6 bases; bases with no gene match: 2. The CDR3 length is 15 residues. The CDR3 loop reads CASRRQGSGANVLTF. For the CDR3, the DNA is TGTGCCAGCAGAAGACAGGGCTCTGGGGCCAACGTCCTGACTTTC.

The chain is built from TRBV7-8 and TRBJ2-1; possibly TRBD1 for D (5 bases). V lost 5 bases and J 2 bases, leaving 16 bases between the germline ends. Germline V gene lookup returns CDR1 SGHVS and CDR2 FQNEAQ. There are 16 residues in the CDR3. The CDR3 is CASSQGAGLPYNEQFF. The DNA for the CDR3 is TGTGCCAGCAGCCAAGGAGCAGGGCTCCCCTACAATGAGCAGTTCTTC.

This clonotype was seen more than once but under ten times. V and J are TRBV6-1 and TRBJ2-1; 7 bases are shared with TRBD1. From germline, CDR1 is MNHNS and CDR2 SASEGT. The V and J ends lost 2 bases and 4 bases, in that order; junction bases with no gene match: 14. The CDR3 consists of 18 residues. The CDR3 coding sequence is TGTGCCAGCAGTGAATATCTCGTTGGGACAGAGATATACAATGAGCAGTTCTTC. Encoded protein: CASSEYLVGTEIYNEQFF.

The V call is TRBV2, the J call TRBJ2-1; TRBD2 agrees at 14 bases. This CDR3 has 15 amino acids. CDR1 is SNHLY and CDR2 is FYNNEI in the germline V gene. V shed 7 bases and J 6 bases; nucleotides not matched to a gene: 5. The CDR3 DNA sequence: TGTGCCAGCATGGTGGGGACTAGCGGGGGCAATGAGCAGTTCTTC. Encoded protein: CASMVGTSGGNEQFF.

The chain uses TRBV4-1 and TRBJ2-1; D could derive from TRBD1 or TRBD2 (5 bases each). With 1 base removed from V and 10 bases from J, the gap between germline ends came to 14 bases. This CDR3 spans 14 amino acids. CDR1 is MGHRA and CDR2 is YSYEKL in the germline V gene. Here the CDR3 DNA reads TGCGCCAGCAGCCAAGTCCACAGTGGGGACGAGCAGTTCTTC. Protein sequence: CASSQVHSGDEQFF.

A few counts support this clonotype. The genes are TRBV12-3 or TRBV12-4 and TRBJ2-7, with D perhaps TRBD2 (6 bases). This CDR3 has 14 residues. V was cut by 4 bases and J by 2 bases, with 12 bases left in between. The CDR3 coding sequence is TGTGCCAGCAGTTCTCAGGGAGGTCCCTACGAGCAGTACTTC. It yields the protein CASSSQGGPYEQYF.

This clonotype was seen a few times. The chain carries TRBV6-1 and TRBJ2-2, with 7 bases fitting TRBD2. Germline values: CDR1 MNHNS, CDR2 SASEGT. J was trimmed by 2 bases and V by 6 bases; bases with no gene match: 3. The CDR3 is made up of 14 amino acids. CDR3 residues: CASRGAGNTGELFF. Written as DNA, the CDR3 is TGTGCCAGCAGAGGAGCGGGAAACACCGGGGAGCTGTTTTTT.

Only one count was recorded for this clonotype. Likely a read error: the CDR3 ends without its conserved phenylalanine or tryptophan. The CDR3 sequence: CASSLQETQYS. The CDR3 bases are TGTGCCAGCAGTTTGCAAGAGACCCAGTACTCC. This sequence joins TRBV12-3 or TRBV12-4 and TRBJ2-5; D gene ambiguous. V was clipped by 3 bases and J by 2 bases, with 1 base between them. The CDR3 sequence is 11 residues long.

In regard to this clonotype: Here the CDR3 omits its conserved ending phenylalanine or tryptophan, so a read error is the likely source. The CDR3: CASSPAALGSEQFL. The CDR3, as DNA: TGTGCCAGCAGCCCCGCGGCCCTAGGAAGTGAGCAGTTCTTA. This rearrangement joins TRBV7-2 to TRBJ2-1; D is uncertain. V dropped 5 bases and J dropped 9 bases, with 17 bases sitting between them. This CDR3 region has 14 residues. The V gene's germline CDR1 is SGHTA and CDR2 FQGNSA.

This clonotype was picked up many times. The chain's CDR3 is CASSPGGAPTDTQYF. The CDR3 DNA follows: TGTGCCAGCAGCCCCGGGGGGGCCCCGACAGATACGCAGTATTTT. The chain carries TRBV7-2 and TRBJ2-3; 8 bases align to TRBD2. The J segment lost 3 bases and the V segment lost 5 bases, leaving 7 bases of the junction unmatched. This CDR3 spans 15 amino acids. CDR1 and CDR2 from the germline V gene are SGHTA and FQGNSA.